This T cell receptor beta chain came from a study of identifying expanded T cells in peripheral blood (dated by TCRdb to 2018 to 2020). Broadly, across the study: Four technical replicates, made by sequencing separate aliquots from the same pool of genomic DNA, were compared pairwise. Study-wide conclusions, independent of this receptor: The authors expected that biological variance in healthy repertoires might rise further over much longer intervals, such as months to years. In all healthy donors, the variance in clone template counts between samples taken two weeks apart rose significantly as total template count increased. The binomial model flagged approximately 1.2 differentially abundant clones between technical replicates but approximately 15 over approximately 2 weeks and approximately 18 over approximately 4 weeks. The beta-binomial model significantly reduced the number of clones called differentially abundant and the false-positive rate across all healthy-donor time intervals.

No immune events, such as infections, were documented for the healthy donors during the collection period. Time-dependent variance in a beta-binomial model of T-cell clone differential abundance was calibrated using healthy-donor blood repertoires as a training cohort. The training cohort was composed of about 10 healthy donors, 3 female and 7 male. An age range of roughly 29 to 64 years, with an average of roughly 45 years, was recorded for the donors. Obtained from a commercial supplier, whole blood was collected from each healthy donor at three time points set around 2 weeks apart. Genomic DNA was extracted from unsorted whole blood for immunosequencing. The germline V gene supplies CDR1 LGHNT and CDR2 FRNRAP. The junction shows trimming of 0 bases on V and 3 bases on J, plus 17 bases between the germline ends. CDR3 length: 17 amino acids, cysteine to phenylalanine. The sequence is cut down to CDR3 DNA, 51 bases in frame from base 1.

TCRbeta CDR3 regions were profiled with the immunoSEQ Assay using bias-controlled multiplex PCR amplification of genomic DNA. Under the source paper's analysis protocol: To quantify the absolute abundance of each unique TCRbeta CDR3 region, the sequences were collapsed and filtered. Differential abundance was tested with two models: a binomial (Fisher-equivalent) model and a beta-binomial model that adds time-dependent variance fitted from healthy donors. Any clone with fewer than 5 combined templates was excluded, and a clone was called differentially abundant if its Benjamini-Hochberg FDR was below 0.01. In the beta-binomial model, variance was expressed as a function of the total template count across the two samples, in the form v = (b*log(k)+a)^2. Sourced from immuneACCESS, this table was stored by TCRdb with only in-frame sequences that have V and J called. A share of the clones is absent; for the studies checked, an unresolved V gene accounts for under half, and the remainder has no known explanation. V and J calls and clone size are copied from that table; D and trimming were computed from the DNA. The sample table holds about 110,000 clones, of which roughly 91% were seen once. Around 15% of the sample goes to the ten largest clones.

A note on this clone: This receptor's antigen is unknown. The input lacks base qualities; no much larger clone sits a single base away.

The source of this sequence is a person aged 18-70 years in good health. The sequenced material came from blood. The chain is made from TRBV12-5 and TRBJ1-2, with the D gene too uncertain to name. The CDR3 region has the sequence CASGLVLGGLEDYGYTF. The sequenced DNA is TGTGCTAGTGGTTTGGTACTAGGAGGGCTGGAAGACTATGGCTACACCTTC.